This T cell receptor beta chain was obtained from a study of T cell responses to AZD1222 COVID-19 vaccine. There are 12 residues in the CDR3. The V gene's germline CDR1 is SGHNT and CDR2 YENEEA. V was pared by 9 bases and J by 4 bases, with 1 base of the junction left unmatched. Study-level results: Spike-specific TCR repertoires showed rising breadth and depth after two AZD1222 doses. Among the donors, most were white British and more were female, and clonal diversity was possibly underestimated. Reports indicate that nearly half of spike-specific TCRs are directed at unmutated variant regions.

A word on this clone: Antigen unknown.

Profiling relied on immunoSEQ multiplex PCR, and the TCRdb table lists in-frame clones only, not all of them. The data show approximately 150,000 clones, with around 89% seen just once and about 4.5% held by the top ten. V and J are TRBV11-3 and TRBJ2-3; TRBD1 aligns across 10 bases. The sequenced sample was peripheral blood, obtained 28 days after the second AZD1222 dose. This receptor was taken from an adult who received the AZD1222 COVID-19 vaccine. CDR3 coding DNA: TGTGCCAGGGGGACAGGGGCAGATACGCAGTATTTT. Encoded protein: CARGTGADTQYF.